This paragraph reports one T cell receptor beta chain. This could be a read error, since a much larger clone is one nucleotide away. This CDR3 fails to terminate in the conserved phenylalanine or tryptophan, so it likely reflects a read error. Starting from genomic DNA, TCR beta CDR3 was amplified through two-round multiplex PCR. For every TRBV and TRBJ gene, a specific primer was used in first-round PCR. PCR's second round employed universal primers. TCRdb reanalysed the multiplex PCR reads using MiXCR and keeps one entry per CDR3 protein. The data show tens of thousands of distinct CDR3 sequences, about 30% seen once. The sample originates from a study of prognosis after radiotherapy for stage I lung cancer. Study in general: About 15 cases involved newly diagnosed primary stage I lung tumors, and roughly 5 involved oligometastatic NSCLC subsequent to surgical resection of the primary tumor. Progression was not significant in around 16 patients, whereas a few developed distant metastases (median approximately seven months) after radiotherapy. Tumors were squamous cell carcinoma in roughly 7 patients and adenocarcinoma in twelve.

The J segment lost 4 bases and the V segment lost 8 bases, leaving 11 bases of the junction unmatched. There are 14 residues in the CDR3. In germline, CDR1 is SGHRS, CDR2 YFSETQ. The chain is built from TRBV5-1 and TRBJ2-5; 7 positions match TRBD1. Specimen: PBMCs, collected before or after stereotactic body radiation therapy (not recorded which). This receptor was identified in a donor of 50 years or more with non-small cell lung cancer. The CDR3 DNA follows: TGCGCCAGTTGGACAGGACAGAGCTCAGAGACCCAGTACTAC. It specifies CASWTGQSSETQYY.